This T cell receptor (beta chain) stems from a study of T cell responses to AZD1222 COVID-19 vaccine. Broader study findings: Donors in the cohort were predominantly white British and more often female, and clonal diversity was possibly underestimated.

V was pared by 3 bases and J by 6 bases, with 9 bases between. CDR3 size: 13 residues. The V gene's germline CDR1 is KGHSH and CDR2 LQKENI. Data came from immunoSEQ multiplex PCR; TCRdb stores just in-frame clones and leaves some out. Of about 90,000 clones in the sample, approximately 89% are singletons; the top ten hold roughly 5.6%. This clone was counted once. Its antigen is not known. The chain has TRBV18 and TRBJ2-4, with D possibly called TRBD1 or TRBD2 (5 bases each). Sequenced material: peripheral blood, taken on day 0 of MenACWY control vaccination. This clonotype originated in an adult in good health. CDR3 bases: TGTGCCAGCTCACCCTCAGGGAGAAACATTCAGTACTTC. Encoded protein: CASSPSGRNIQYF.